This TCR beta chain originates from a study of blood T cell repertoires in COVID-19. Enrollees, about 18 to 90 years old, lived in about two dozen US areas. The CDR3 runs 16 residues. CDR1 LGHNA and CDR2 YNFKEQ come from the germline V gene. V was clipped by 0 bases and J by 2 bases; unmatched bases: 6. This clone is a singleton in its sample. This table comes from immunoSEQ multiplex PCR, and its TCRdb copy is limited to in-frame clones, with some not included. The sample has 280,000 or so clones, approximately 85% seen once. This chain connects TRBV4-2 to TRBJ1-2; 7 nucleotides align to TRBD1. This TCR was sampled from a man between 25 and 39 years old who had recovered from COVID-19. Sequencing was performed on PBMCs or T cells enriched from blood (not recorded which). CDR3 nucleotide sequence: TGTGCCAGCAGCCAAGAAGCGCAGGGGGGAAACTATGGCTACACCTTC. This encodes CASSQEAQGGNYGYTF.